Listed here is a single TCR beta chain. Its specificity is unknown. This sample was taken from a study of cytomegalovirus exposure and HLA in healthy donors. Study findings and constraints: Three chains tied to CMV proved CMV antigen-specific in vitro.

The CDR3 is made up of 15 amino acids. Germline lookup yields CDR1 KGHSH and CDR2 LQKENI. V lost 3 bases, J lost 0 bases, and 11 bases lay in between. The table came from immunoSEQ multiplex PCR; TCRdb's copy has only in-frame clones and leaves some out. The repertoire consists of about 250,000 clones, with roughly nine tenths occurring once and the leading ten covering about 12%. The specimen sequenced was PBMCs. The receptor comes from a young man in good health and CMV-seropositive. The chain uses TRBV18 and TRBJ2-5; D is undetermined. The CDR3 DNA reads TGTGCCAGCTCACCTCTTGACAAGTACCAAGAGACCCAGTACTTC. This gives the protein CASSPLDKYQETQYF.